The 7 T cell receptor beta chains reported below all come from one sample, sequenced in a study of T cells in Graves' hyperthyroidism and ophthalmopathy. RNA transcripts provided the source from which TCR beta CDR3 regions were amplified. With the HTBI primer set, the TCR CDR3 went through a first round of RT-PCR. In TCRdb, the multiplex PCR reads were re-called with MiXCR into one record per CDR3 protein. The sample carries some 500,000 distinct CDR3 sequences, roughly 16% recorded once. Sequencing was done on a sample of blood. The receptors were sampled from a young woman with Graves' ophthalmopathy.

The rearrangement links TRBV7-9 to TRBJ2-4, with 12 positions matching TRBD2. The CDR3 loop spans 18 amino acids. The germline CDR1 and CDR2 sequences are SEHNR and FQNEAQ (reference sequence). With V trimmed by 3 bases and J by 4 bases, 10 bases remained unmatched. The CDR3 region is CASSFALAGGRRKNIQYF. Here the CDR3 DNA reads TGTGCCAGCAGCTTCGCTCTAGCGGGAGGGCGGAGGAAAAACATTCAGTACTTC.

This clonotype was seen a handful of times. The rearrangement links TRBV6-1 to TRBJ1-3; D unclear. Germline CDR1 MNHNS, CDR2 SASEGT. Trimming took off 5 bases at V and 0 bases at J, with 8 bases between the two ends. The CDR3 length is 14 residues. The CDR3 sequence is CASSNSRSGNTIYF. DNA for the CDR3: TGTGCCAGCAGTAACTCCCGCTCTGGAAACACCATATATTTT.

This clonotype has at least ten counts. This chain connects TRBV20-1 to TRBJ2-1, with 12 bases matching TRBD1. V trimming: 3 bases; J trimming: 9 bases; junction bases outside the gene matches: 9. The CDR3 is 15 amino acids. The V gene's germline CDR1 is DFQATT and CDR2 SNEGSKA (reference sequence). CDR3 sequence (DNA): TGCAGTGCTAGCAGCCCGGGACAGGGGGCTATTGAGCAGTTCTTC. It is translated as CSASSPGQGAIEQFF.

The CDR3 reads CASSIGRGQTEAFF. For the CDR3, the DNA is TGTGCCAGTAGTATAGGAAGGGGGCAGACTGAAGCTTTCTTT. This chain uses TRBV19 with TRBJ1-1, with 7 bases aligning to TRBD1. Losses at the gene ends were 1 base for V and 5 bases for J; bases not matched to a gene: 4. Germline-derived CDR1 and CDR2 are LNHDA and SQIVND (reference sequence). The CDR3 extends over 14 amino acids.

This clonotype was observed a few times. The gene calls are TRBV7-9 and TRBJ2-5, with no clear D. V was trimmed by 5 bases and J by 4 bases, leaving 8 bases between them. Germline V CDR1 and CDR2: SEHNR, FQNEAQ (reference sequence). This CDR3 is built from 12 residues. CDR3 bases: TGTGCCAGCAGCCCTCGGACAGAGACCCAGTACTTC. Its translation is CASSPRTETQYF.

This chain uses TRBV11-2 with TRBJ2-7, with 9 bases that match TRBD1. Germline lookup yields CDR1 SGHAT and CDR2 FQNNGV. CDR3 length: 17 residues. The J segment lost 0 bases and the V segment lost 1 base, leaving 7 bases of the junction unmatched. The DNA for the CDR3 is TGTGCCAGCAGCTTAGTACAGGGGGCGACCCACTCCTACGAGCAGTACTTC. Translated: CASSLVQGATHSYEQYF.

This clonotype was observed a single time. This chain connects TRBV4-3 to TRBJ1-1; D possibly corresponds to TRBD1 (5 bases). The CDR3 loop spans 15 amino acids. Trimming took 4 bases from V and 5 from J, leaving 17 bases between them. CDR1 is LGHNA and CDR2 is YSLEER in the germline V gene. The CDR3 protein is CASSPLWGAGTEAFF. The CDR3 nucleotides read TGCGCCAGCAGCCCGTTGTGGGGCGCCGGAACTGAAGCTTTCTTT.